A selection of T cell receptor beta chains follows, all from one sample in a study of T cell responses to AZD1222 COVID-19 vaccine. Repertoires were generated with immunoSEQ multiplex PCR, while TCRdb's copy carries only in-frame clones and drops some. This sample has 150,000 to 200,000 clones, with approximately 91% found just once. Sequencing used peripheral blood, obtained 28 days after the second AZD1222 dose. The receptors derive from an adult who received the AZD1222 COVID-19 vaccine. CDR3s include the opening cysteine and the closing phenylalanine or tryptophan. D genes are given only for firm matches. Expanded clones get a size class; other rows say once, few or many, or leave the size out.

d_gene	j_gene	v_gene	abundance	CDR3aa	CDR3nt
NA	TRBJ2-2	TRBV7-3	NA	CASSFRGTRTGELFF	TGTGCCAGCAGCTTTCGGGGCACGCGGACGGGGGAGCTGTTTTTT
NA	TRBJ1-1	TRBV7-2	NA	CASSLGPRGTEAFF	TGTGCCAGCAGCTTAGGGCCGCGGGGGACTGAAGCTTTCTTT
TRBD1	TRBJ1-1	TRBV7-7	NA	CASSLDREEAEFLNTEAFF	TGTGCTAGCAGCCTGGACAGGGAGGAGGCCGAATTCTTGAACACTGAAGCTTTCTTT
NA	TRBJ2-5	TRBV18	once	CASSPPQGHQETQYF	TGTGCCAGCTCACCACCGCAAGGACACCAAGAGACCCAGTACTTC
TRBD2	TRBJ2-5	TRBV18	once	CASSPTGLADGETQYF	TGTGCCAGCTCACCCACAGGACTAGCGGATGGTGAGACCCAGTACTTC
TRBD1	TRBJ2-7	TRBV7-2	NA	CASSLGFKGGQAAKEQYF	TGTGCCAGCAGCTTAGGGTTTAAGGGCGGACAGGCCGCTAAAGAGCAGTACTTC
NA	TRBJ1-6	TRBV5-1	NA	CASSLGQLNNSPLHF	TGCGCCAGCAGCTTGGGGCAGCTAAATAATTCACCCCTCCACTTT
TRBD1	TRBJ2-7	TRBV19	NA	CASSIAKGTGGYEQYF	TGTGCCAGTAGTATCGCGAAGGGGACAGGAGGCTACGAGCAGTACTTC
NA	TRBJ2-2	TRBV6-5	few	CASTNWNTGELFF	TGTGCCAGCACGAACTGGAACACCGGGGAGCTGTTTTTT
TRBD1	TRBJ2-5	TRBV24-1	once	CATSDPTGAQETQYF	TGTGCCACCAGTGATCCGACAGGGGCACAAGAGACCCAGTACTTC
TRBD2	TRBJ2-5	TRBV7-3	NA	CASSFSGGFQETQYF	TGTGCCAGCAGCTTTAGCGGGGGATTCCAAGAGACCCAGTACTTC
TRBD2	TRBJ2-3	TRBV20-1	NA	CSASTAGGFIDTQYF	TGCAGTGCTAGTACGGCGGGAGGGTTCATAGATACGCAGTATTTT
NA	TRBJ2-5	TRBV10-2	once	CASSQGRVSGTQYF	TGCGCCAGCAGTCAGGGCAGGGTCTCCGGGACCCAGTACTTC
NA	TRBJ1-3	TRBV11-2	NA	CASSRLPAGGGMNTIYF	TGTGCCAGCAGCCGACTCCCCGCGGGCGGGGGCATGAACACCATATATTTT
NA	TRBJ2-1	TRBV5-1	NA	CASSLGDLNNEQFF	TGCGCCAGCAGCTTGGGGGACTTAAACAATGAGCAGTTCTTC
TRBD1	TRBJ2-2	TRBV7-9	NA	CASSPNRGNTGELFF	TGTGCCAGCAGCCCCAACAGGGGAAACACCGGGGAGCTGTTTTTT
NA	TRBJ1-4	TRBV5-1	once	CASSAGPTNEKLFF	TGCGCCAGCAGCGCGGGACCAACTAATGAAAAACTGTTTTTT
NA	TRBJ2-5	TRBV5-1	NA	CASSWVRETQYF	TGCGCCAGCAGCTGGGTCCGGGAGACCCAGTACTTC
NA	TRBJ2-1	TRBV2	NA	CASTPGTVGEQFF	TGTGCCAGCACTCCCGGGACTGTCGGTGAGCAGTTCTTC
TRBD1	TRBJ2-7	TRBV5-1	NA	CASSARTGTYEQYF	TGCGCCAGCAGCGCTAGGACAGGGACCTACGAGCAGTACTTC
NA	TRBJ1-3	TRBV12-3/TRBV12-4	NA	CASSLGGGNTIYF	TGTGCCAGCAGTTTGGGCGGTGGAAACACCATATATTTT
NA	TRBJ1-4	TRBV3-1/TRBV3-2	NA	CASSQEGRYREKLFF	TGTGCCAGCAGCCAAGAGGGAAGGTACAGAGAAAAACTGTTTTTT
TRBD1	TRBJ1-1	TRBV18	NA	CASSPLGQGSNTEAFF	TGTGCCAGCTCACCCCTTGGACAGGGGTCGAACACTGAAGCTTTCTTT
NA	TRBJ2-3	TRBV6-4	NA	CASSDSAVTDTQYF	TGTGCCAGCAGTGACTCCGCAGTCACAGATACGCAGTATTTT
NA	TRBJ1-6	TRBV25-1	NA	CASTHWTVEPLHF	TGTGCCAGCACCCACTGGACAGTTGAACCCCTCCACTTT
NA	TRBJ1-5	TRBV2	once	CASSEAQWGGQPQHF	TGTGCCAGCAGTGAAGCGCAATGGGGAGGTCAGCCCCAGCATTTT
NA	TRBJ2-2	TRBV18	NA	CASSPDSDGELFF	TGTGCCAGCTCACCGGACTCAGACGGGGAGCTGTTTTTT
TRBD2	TRBJ2-7	TRBV9	NA	CASSAKAGGPSYEQYF	TGTGCCAGCAGCGCCAAAGCGGGAGGGCCTTCCTACGAGCAGTACTTC
NA	TRBJ2-3	TRBV30	NA	CAWARSETSAFTDTQYF	TGTGCCTGGGCCAGATCAGAGACTAGTGCCTTCACAGATACGCAGTATTTT
TRBD2	TRBJ2-7	TRBV19	once	CASSIGASGLYEQYF	TGTGCCAGTAGTATAGGAGCTAGCGGGCTCTACGAGCAGTACTTC
NA	TRBJ2-1	TRBV19	NA	CASSPMKLGYNEQFF	TGTGCCAGTAGTCCTATGAAGCTCGGGTACAATGAGCAGTTCTTC
NA	TRBJ1-2	TRBV20-1	few	CSAGPNYGYTF	TGCAGTGCTGGCCCTAACTATGGCTACACCTTC
TRBD1	TRBJ2-5	TRBV20-1	NA	CSAVDRETQYF	TGCAGTGCGGTGGACAGGGAGACCCAGTACTTC
NA	TRBJ1-2	TRBV4-2	NA	CASSQDRQGDGYTF	TGTGCCAGCAGCCAAGATCGCCAGGGTGATGGCTACACCTTC
NA	TRBJ2-3	TRBV7-2	NA	CASTRGDTQYF	TGTGCCAGCACCCGAGGAGATACGCAGTATTTT
NA	TRBJ1-5	TRBV29-1	NA	CSASEGNSNQPQHF	TGCAGCGCCTCCGAGGGCAATAGCAATCAGCCCCAGCATTTT
TRBD2	TRBJ2-1	TRBV5-1	NA	CASTWTSGIYNEQFF	TGCGCCAGTACGTGGACTAGCGGGATCTACAATGAGCAGTTCTTC
NA	TRBJ1-2	TRBV5-1	NA	CASSLERGYGYTF	TGCGCCAGCAGCTTGGAACGGGGCTATGGCTACACCTTC
TRBD1	TRBJ2-5	TRBV7-2	few	CASSPRGQGWETQYF	TGTGCCAGCAGCCCTAGGGGACAGGGTTGGGAGACCCAGTACTTC
NA	TRBJ1-5	TRBV18	NA	CASSPLAGTGGNQPQHF	TGTGCCAGCTCACCACTCGCAGGGACGGGAGGCAATCAGCCCCAGCATTTT
TRBD2	TRBJ2-3	TRBV27	once	CASSSGLSGGKDTQYF	TGTGCCAGCAGCTCAGGACTCAGCGGGGGGAAAGATACGCAGTATTTT
TRBD2	TRBJ2-5	TRBV5-6	NA	CASSREVGETQYF	TGTGCCAGCAGCCGGGAGGTAGGAGAGACCCAGTACTTC
NA	TRBJ2-6	TRBV7-2	NA	CASSLPGLFSGANVLTF	TGTGCCAGCAGCTTACCTGGGCTATTCTCTGGGGCCAACGTCCTGACTTTC
NA	TRBJ2-7	TRBV20-1	NA	CSAREYEQYF	TGCAGTGCTAGAGAATACGAGCAGTACTTC
NA	TRBJ1-2	TRBV7-2	NA	CASSLASFGWGYTF	TGTGCCAGCAGCTTAGCAAGCTTTGGGTGGGGCTACACCTTC
NA	TRBJ2-3	TRBV2	NA	CASSEGEPPDTQYF	TGTGCCAGCAGTGAAGGGGAGCCGCCAGATACGCAGTATTTT
TRBD2	TRBJ2-3	TRBV7-3	NA	CASSLIAGGFTDTQYF	TGTGCCAGCAGCCTCATAGCGGGAGGGTTCACAGATACGCAGTATTTT
NA	TRBJ1-3	TRBV19	NA	CASSMFPGSTIYF	TGTGCCAGTAGTATGTTCCCGGGGAGCACCATATATTTT
TRBD2	TRBJ2-3	TRBV4-1	NA	CASSQYGSGGPADTQYF	TGCGCCAGCAGCCAATATGGCTCGGGGGGGCCGGCAGATACGCAGTATTTT
NA	TRBJ2-2	TRBV4-1	NA	CASAVVAGNTGELFF	TGCGCCAGCGCCGTAGTGGCGGGGAACACCGGGGAGCTGTTTTTT
NA	TRBJ1-5	TRBV19	NA	CASGQGPRRSNQPQHF	TGTGCCAGCGGCCAGGGGCCTAGGAGAAGCAATCAGCCCCAGCATTTT
TRBD1	TRBJ2-7	TRBV7-8	NA	CASSPMDRAYEQYF	TGTGCCAGCAGCCCAATGGACAGGGCCTACGAGCAGTACTTC
TRBD1	TRBJ2-7	TRBV2	once	CASSERRSGGGRLPDEQYF	TGTGCCAGCAGTGAAAGGAGGTCAGGGGGCGGTCGTCTGCCGGACGAGCAGTACTTC
NA	TRBJ1-6	TRBV7-3	NA	CASSLKGVGSPLHF	TGTGCCAGCAGCTTAAAGGGGGTTGGCTCACCCCTCCACTTT
TRBD1	TRBJ1-2	TRBV2	NA	CASSVMRQGRDGYTF	TGTGCCAGCAGTGTTATGAGACAGGGGAGAGATGGCTACACCTTC